The 28 T cell receptor beta chains below were found in one sample sequenced in a study of blood T cell repertoires in COVID-19. Repertoires were generated with immunoSEQ multiplex PCR, while TCRdb's copy carries only in-frame clones and drops some. In the table there are more than 50,000 clones, about 80% of which are singletons. Sequencing used peripheral blood. These receptors came from an elderly woman with acute or convalescent COVID-19.

This clone turned up a few times. J is TRBJ1-1 and V is TRBV7-9; 12 bases agree with TRBD1. CDR3 length: 17 residues. The germline V gene encodes CDR1 SEHNR and CDR2 FQNEAQ (reference sequence). V was pared by 4 bases and J by 3 bases, with 9 bases of the junction left unmatched. Here the CDR3 DNA reads TGTGCCAGCAGCTCGGGACAGGGGGCGAGGTTAGACACTGAAGCTTTCTTT. It is translated as CASSSGQGARLDTEAFF.

This clone has only a few counts. V usage is TRBV28 and J usage is TRBJ1-1; TRBD1 matches at 10 bases. With 5 bases clipped from V and 0 bases from J, the junction kept 6 bases outside the gene matches. Germline V gene data show CDR1 as MDHEN and CDR2 as SYDVKM. This CDR3 contains 16 residues. The CDR3 loop is CASSLPGTGVNTEAFF. The CDR3 region has the DNA TGTGCCAGCAGTCTACCCGGGACAGGGGTGAACACTGAAGCTTTCTTT.

V and J are TRBV21-1 and TRBJ1-5; the table calls TRBD1, which could not be checked here. TRBV21-1 is flagged as a pseudogene. The CDR3 extends over 17 amino acids. CDR3 protein: CASSPGPDRGRNQPQHF. The CDR3 DNA sequence: TGTGCCAGCTCCCCCGGCCCCGACAGGGGGCGAAATCAGCCCCAGCATTTT.

The chain recombines TRBV5-1 with TRBJ1-1, with a weak D call TRBD1 (6 bases). Germline V gives CDR1 SGHRS, CDR2 YFSETQ. V was clipped by 0 bases and J by 4 bases, with 13 bases between them. This CDR3 spans 15 amino acids. This CDR3 reads CASSLGWGLGTEAFF. The CDR3 DNA reads TGCGCCAGCAGCTTGGGTTGGGGGCTGGGCACTGAAGCTTTCTTT. Drawing the rest from reference TRBV5-1 and TRBJ1-1, the complete variable domain is KAGVTQTPRYLIKTRGQQVTLSCSPISGHRSVSWYQQTPGQGLQFLFEYFSETQRNKGNFPGRFSGRQFSNSRSEMNVSTLELGDSALYLCASSLGWGLGTEAFFGQGTRLTVV.

The rearrangement joins TRBV11-2 to TRBJ1-2; D is unclear. The germline V gene has CDR1 SGHAT and CDR2 FQNNGV. V was clipped by 3 bases and J by 10 bases, with 9 bases between them. The CDR3 runs 11 residues. The DNA of the CDR3 is TGTGCCAGCAGCTTTGGGCTGGACTACACCTTC. It codes for CASSFGLDYTF.

This chain connects TRBV28 to TRBJ2-7; 9 positions agree with TRBD1. The V gene end was trimmed by 6 bases and the J gene end by 7 bases; junction bases not matched to a gene: 19. The CDR3 has 17 residues. Germline loops: CDR1 MDHEN, CDR2 SYDVKM. CDR3 coding DNA: TGTGCCAGCAGCCCCCGGGTAGGGACAGGGTTACGAAGGGAGCAGTACTTC. Its protein product is CASSPRVGTGLRREQYF.

The chain recombines TRBV28 with TRBJ2-1; 9 positions agree with TRBD2. Germline CDR1 is MDHEN and CDR2 is SYDVKM. With V trimmed by 2 bases and J by 8 bases, 4 bases remained unmatched. The CDR3 sequence is 14 residues long. CDR3 protein: CASSLPGLAHEQFF. Written as DNA, the CDR3 is TGTGCCAGCAGTTTACCGGGACTAGCACATGAGCAGTTCTTC.

V gene TRBV2 combines with J gene TRBJ2-1; 7 bases fit TRBD1. This CDR3 region has 15 residues. With 6 bases clipped from V and 5 bases from J, the junction kept 10 bases outside the gene matches. Per germline, CDR1 SNHLY and CDR2 FYNNEI. CDR3 in amino acids: CASSRGQLDNNEQFF. As DNA, the CDR3 is TGTGCCAGCAGCCGGGGACAGCTAGATAACAATGAGCAGTTCTTC. Based on the CDR3 plus reference TRBV2 and TRBJ2-1, the full variable domain is EPEVTQTPSHQVTQMGQEVILRCVPISNHLYFYWYRQILGQKVEFLVSFYNNEISEKSEIFDDQFSVERPDGSNFTLKIRSTKLEDSAMYFCASSRGQLDNNEQFFGPGTRLTVL.

The rearrangement links TRBV27 to TRBJ2-5; possible D gene TRBD2, 5 bases. Per germline, CDR1 MNHEY and CDR2 SMNVEV (reference sequence). V was shortened by 2 bases and J by 3 bases, with 7 bases between the two germline ends. This CDR3 has 13 residues. The CDR3 DNA follows: TGTGCCAGCAGTTTAGGGCGGGAAGAGACCCAGTACTTC. This sequence encodes CASSLGREETQYF.

The chain joins TRBV5-1 to TRBJ2-5, with TRBD1 matching 10 bases. Germline CDR1 is SGHRS and CDR2 is YFSETQ. With 4 bases clipped from V and 1 base from J, the junction kept 7 bases outside the gene matches. The CDR3 is made up of 16 amino acids. CDR3 loop: CASSPGGTGAQETQYF. CDR3 bases: TGCGCCAGCAGCCCTGGAGGGACAGGGGCCCAAGAGACCCAGTACTTC.

V and J are TRBV28 and TRBJ2-1, with D possibly TRBD2 on 6 matching bases. With 8 bases removed from V and 0 bases from J, the gap between germline ends came to 14 bases. Looked up from germline, CDR1 is MDHEN and CDR2 is SYDVKM. The CDR3 is 15 residues long. CDR3 sequence (DNA): TGTGCCAGCCAGAACGCCGGGGGCTCCTACAATGAGCAGTTCTTC. Protein sequence: CASQNAGGSYNEQFF.

The rearrangement joins TRBV15 to TRBJ1-5; TRBD1 matches 8 bases. The V segment lost 0 bases and the J segment 2 bases; nucleotides outside the gene matches: 3. CDR3 length: 16 residues. CDR1 and CDR2 (germline): LNHNV, YYDKDF (reference sequence). DNA for the CDR3: TGTGCCACCAGCAGAGATCTGACAGGGGGCAATCAGCCCCAGCATTTT. Encoded protein: CATSRDLTGGNQPQHF. Full variable domain (missing parts from reference TRBV15 and TRBJ1-5): DAMVIQNPRYQVTQFGKPVTLSCSQTLNHNVMYWYQQKSSQAPKLLFHYYDKDFNNEADTPDNFQSRRPNTSFCFLDIRSPGLGDTAMYLCATSRDLTGGNQPQHFGDGTRLSIL.

V usage is TRBV5-1 and J usage is TRBJ2-2; 9 nucleotides match TRBD2. Germline loops: CDR1 SGHRS, CDR2 YFSETQ. This CDR3 region has 16 residues. V shed 2 bases and J 6 bases; nucleotides not matched to a gene: 8. The CDR3 DNA reads as TGCGCCAGCAGCTTAGCGGGGGGTCTCCTGGCCGGGGAGCTGTTTTTT. Translated: CASSLAGGLLAGELFF. The variable domain in full, completed from reference TRBV5-1 and TRBJ2-2, reads KAGVTQTPRYLIKTRGQQVTLSCSPISGHRSVSWYQQTPGQGLQFLFEYFSETQRNKGNFPGRFSGRQFSNSRSEMNVSTLELGDSALYLCASSLAGGLLAGELFFGEGSRLTVL.

The chain is built from TRBV2 and TRBJ1-1; D ambiguous. CDR1 and CDR2 (germline): SNHLY, FYNNEI. The CDR3 runs 11 residues. The ends were cut back, 6 bases at V and 7 bases at J, with 9 bases in the middle. The chain's CDR3 is CASSPQIEAFF. DNA for the CDR3: TGTGCCAGCAGCCCACAGATTGAAGCTTTCTTT.

This clone is classed as medium-sized. The same CDR3 can be traced to other DNA sequences in this sample. The chain joins TRBV5-1 to TRBJ1-1, with TRBD1 matching 7 bases. The junction had 2 bases not matched to a gene; V was cut back by 0 bases and J by 3 bases. Germline CDR1 reads SGHRS; CDR2 reads YFSETQ. CDR3 length: 14 residues. CDR3 sequence reads: CASSLGQGYTEAFF. The CDR3 DNA is TGCGCCAGCAGCTTGGGACAGGGTTACACTGAAGCTTTCTTT.

CDR3 residues: CASSVEVGREPADTQYF. Written as DNA, the CDR3 is TGTGCCAGCAGCGTAGAGGTAGGGCGGGAGCCCGCAGATACGCAGTATTTT. The chain joins TRBV9 to TRBJ2-3; 7 nucleotides agree with TRBD2. CDR1 SGDLS and CDR2 YYNGEE come from the germline V gene. Trimming took 0 bases from V and 4 from J; bases not matched to a gene: 11. The CDR3 loop spans 17 amino acids.

The CDR3 DNA reads TGTGCCAGCAGCCCTATGACTAGCGGAAGCACAGATACGCAGTATTTT. Translated, it gives CASSPMTSGSTDTQYF. The chain uses TRBV5-4 and TRBJ2-3; 9 positions match TRBD2. Per the germline V gene, CDR1 is SGHNT and CDR2 is YYREEE (reference sequence). This CDR3 contains 16 residues. Trimming at V came to 4 bases and at J to 0 bases, leaving 6 bases not matched to a gene.

CDR3 in DNA: TGTGCCACCAGCAGAGAGTGGGGGGAGAATCAGCCCCAGCATTTT. It is translated as CATSREWGENQPQHF. The chain employs TRBV15 and TRBJ1-5, with D maybe TRBD1 (5 bases). Trimming left V 0 bases short and J 4 bases short, with 10 bases between. This CDR3 region has 15 residues. Per germline, CDR1 LNHNV and CDR2 YYDKDF (reference sequence).

The table lists this clone with a count of one. The V gene is TRBV19, the J gene TRBJ1-1; 9 bases agree with TRBD1. CDR3 size: 15 residues. V lost 7 bases to trimming and J lost 5 bases; unmatched junction nucleotides: 11. CDR1 is LNHDA, CDR2 SQIVND, per germline (reference sequence). The CDR3 nucleotides read TGTGCCAGTAAAACAGGGGGCCGCCTTTCAACTGAAGCTTTCTTT. It encodes CASKTGGRLSTEAFF.

This clone was seen a few times. V usage is TRBV19 and J usage is TRBJ2-7, with D possibly being TRBD2 (5 bases). This CDR3 contains 15 residues. V lost 7 bases to trimming and J lost 1 base, with 17 bases between them. From germline, CDR1 is LNHDA and CDR2 SQIVND (reference sequence). The DNA for the CDR3 is TGTGCCAGTACGCCGGGGAGAGCCAAATCCTACGAGCAGTACTTC. It is translated as CASTPGRAKSYEQYF.

This clone was picked up one time. The rearrangement joins TRBV11-2 to TRBJ2-2; 12 bases are a match to TRBD2. This CDR3 contains 14 residues. Germline CDR1 SGHAT, CDR2 FQNNGV. Germline trimming cut 7 bases from V and 10 bases from J; bases unmatched to any gene: 7. CDR3 sequence (DNA): TGTGCCAGCACCCTAGCGGGAGGGCCGAAGGAGCTGTTTTTT. Translating it yields CASTLAGGPKELFF.

This rearrangement joins TRBV27 to TRBJ1-4; tentatively, D is TRBD1 (6 bases). The V gene lost 8 bases and the J gene lost 9 bases, with 16 bases spanning the gap. Per the germline V gene, CDR1 is MNHEY and CDR2 is SMNVEV (reference sequence). This CDR3 has 13 residues. In DNA form, the CDR3 reads TGTGCCAGCCTCAACCGGGACACCAAAAAACTGTTTTTT. It encodes CASLNRDTKKLFF.

This clone was observed a single time. The chain recombines TRBV28 with TRBJ1-2; tentative D call: TRBD1 (5 bases). CDR3 size: 13 residues. Trimming shortened V by 2 bases and J by 5 bases, and 9 bases separated the two germline ends. Germline V lookup: CDR1 MDHEN, CDR2 SYDVKM. The DNA of the CDR3 is TGTGCCAGCAGTTTAGGTCCAGGGTATGGCTACACCTTC. This gives the protein CASSLGPGYGYTF.

This clone was detected only a few times. The V and J genes are TRBV28 and TRBJ2-5, with TRBD1 as a possible D gene (5 bases). CDR1 and CDR2 from the germline V gene are MDHEN and SYDVKM. The V and J ends lost 8 bases and 4 bases respectively, with 20 bases between them. This CDR3 has 15 residues. CDR3 residues: CASLSGGADGETQYF. The CDR3 DNA is TGTGCCAGCCTGTCCGGTGGGGCTGATGGAGAGACCCAGTACTTC. Full variable domain (outside the CDR3, taken from reference TRBV28 and TRBJ2-5): DVKVTQSSRYLVKRTGEKVFLECVQDMDHENMFWYRQDPGLGLRLIYFSYDVKMKEKGDIPEGYSVSREKKERFSLILESASTNQTSMYLCASLSGGADGETQYFGPGTRLLVL.

The chain employs TRBV27 and TRBJ2-7; TRBD1 matches at 11 bases. The V gene end was trimmed by 6 bases and the J gene end by 4 bases; junction bases not matched to a gene: 8. CDR1 and CDR2 (germline): MNHEY, SMNVEV (reference sequence). The CDR3 is 15 residues long. The CDR3 spells CASRRGTGGFYEQYF. In DNA form, the CDR3 reads TGTGCCAGCAGACGCGGGACAGGGGGTTTTTACGAGCAGTACTTC.

The chain recombines TRBV5-5 with TRBJ2-7; 7 bases agree with TRBD2. Looked up from germline, CDR1 is SGHKS and CDR2 is YYEKEE (reference sequence). J was trimmed by 3 bases and V by 4 bases; bases with no gene match: 7. The CDR3 has 14 residues. The chain's CDR3 is CASSPLGGNYEQYF. In DNA form, the CDR3 reads TGTGCCAGCAGCCCCCTGGGGGGGAACTACGAGCAGTACTTC.

The rearrangement joins TRBV28 to TRBJ1-2; D possibly corresponds to TRBD1 (6 bases). Germline V gene lookup returns CDR1 MDHEN and CDR2 SYDVKM. This CDR3 has 14 amino acids. V was clipped by 6 bases and J by 6 bases, with 17 bases between them. CDR3 bases: TGTGCCAGCAGCCTACTGGGGGCTGTTAATGGCTACACCTTC. Translating it yields CASSLLGAVNGYTF.

The chain couples TRBV24-1 to TRBJ2-3, with 7 bases fitting TRBD2. V shed 1 base and J 7 bases; nucleotides not matched to a gene: 13. The germline CDR1 and CDR2 sequences are KGHDR and SFDVKD. The CDR3 is 17 amino acids. The CDR3 is CATSDFRGSPQKNTQYF. The CDR3 region has the DNA TGTGCCACCAGTGATTTCCGCGGGAGTCCCCAGAAGAATACGCAGTATTTT.